Listed below are T cell receptor beta chains from one sample, sequenced in a study of graft-versus-host responses after intestinal transplantation. What these receptors recognize is not known. Repertoires were generated with immunoSEQ multiplex PCR, while TCRdb's copy carries only in-frame clones and drops some. The sample yields about 120,000 clones, approximately 95% seen once. Sequencing used unstimulated CD4+ T cells sorted from spleen or lymph node cells, obtained before intestinal transplant. These receptors were taken from a human donor who received an intestinal transplant. Each CDR3 is given with its conserved first and last residue. D genes are given only for firm matches. Clone sizes are given selectively: once, few, many, or a class where the clone is expanded.

size,J,D,V,DNA,CDR3
once,TRBJ1-1,.,TRBV5-1,TGCGCCAGCAGCCGAGGGGGGGGCTCGAACACTGAAGCTTTCTTT,CASSRGGGSNTEAFF
.,TRBJ2-5,TRBD2,TRBV5-4,TGTGCCAGCAGCCGCCCTAAACCGGGACTAGCGGATGGAAAAGAGACCCAGTACTTC,CASSRPKPGLADGKETQYF
.,TRBJ2-7,.,TRBV7-2,TGTGCCAGCAGCTTACCATCTGGGCTGCAGGGGAAGCACGAGCAGTACTTC,CASSLPSGLQGKHEQYF
.,TRBJ1-2,.,TRBV28,TGTGCCAGCAGCCGATCCGGGACTGTCTATGGCTACACCTTC,CASSRSGTVYGYTF
.,TRBJ2-1,.,TRBV7-9,TGTGCCAGCAGCTTACGAGCGGAGGGAGACAATGAGCAGTTCTTC,CASSLRAEGDNEQFF
few,TRBJ1-3,.,TRBV28,TGTGCCAGCAGCTTCCCTAGAAACACCATATATTTT,CASSFPRNTIYF
.,TRBJ2-7,.,TRBV6-1,TGTGCCAGCAGTGCGGTTCGGACAGCCTCCTACGAGCAGTACTTC,CASSAVRTASYEQYF
.,TRBJ2-4,TRBD2,TRBV9,TGTGCCAGCAGCGTAGGAGTAGCGGGAGGGCCGAGAAACATTCAGTACTTC,CASSVGVAGGPRNIQYF
few,TRBJ2-5,.,TRBV29-1,TGCAGCGTTGAAGCCAGCCAAGAGACCCAGTACTTC,CSVEASQETQYF
.,TRBJ2-5,.,TRBV27,TGTGCCAGCAGTTTAAACGGGGTGGAGACCCAGTACTTC,CASSLNGVETQYF
.,TRBJ2-5,.,TRBV29-1,TGCAGCCTATCTGTGGGGGGGCGCACCCAGTACTTC,CSLSVGGRTQYF
.,TRBJ1-1,TRBD1,TRBV19,TGTGCCAGTAGTAAGAGTCGTTGGACAGGGGGCTTGAACACTGAAGCTTTCTTT,CASSKSRWTGGLNTEAFF
.,TRBJ2-5,.,TRBV7-6,TGTGCCAGCACCCCCGGATGGGGGAAAGAGACCCAGTACTTC,CASTPGWGKETQYF
.,TRBJ2-1,.,TRBV18,TGTGCCAGCTCACCGCTACCGGAGCAGTTCTTC,CASSPLPEQFF